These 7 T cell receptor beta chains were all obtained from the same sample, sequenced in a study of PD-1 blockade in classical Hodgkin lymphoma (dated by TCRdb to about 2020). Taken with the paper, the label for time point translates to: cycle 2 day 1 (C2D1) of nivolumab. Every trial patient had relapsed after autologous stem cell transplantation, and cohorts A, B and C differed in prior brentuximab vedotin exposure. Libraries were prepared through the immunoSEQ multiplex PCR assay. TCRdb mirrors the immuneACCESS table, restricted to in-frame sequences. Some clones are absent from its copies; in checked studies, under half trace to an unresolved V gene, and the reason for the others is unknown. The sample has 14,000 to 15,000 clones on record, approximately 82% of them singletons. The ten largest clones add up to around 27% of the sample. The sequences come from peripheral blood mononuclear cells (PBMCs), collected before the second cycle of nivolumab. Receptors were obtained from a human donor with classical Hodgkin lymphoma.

The CDR3 DNA sequence: TGCGCCAGCAGTGACACCAACTATGGCTACACCTTC. Protein product: CASSDTNYGYTF. The chain is built from TRBV5-1 and TRBJ1-2; no reliable D call. Germline-derived CDR1 and CDR2 are SGHRS and YFSETQ. The V end was cut by 5 bases, the J end by 2 bases, with 7 bases between. The CDR3 sequence is 12 residues long.

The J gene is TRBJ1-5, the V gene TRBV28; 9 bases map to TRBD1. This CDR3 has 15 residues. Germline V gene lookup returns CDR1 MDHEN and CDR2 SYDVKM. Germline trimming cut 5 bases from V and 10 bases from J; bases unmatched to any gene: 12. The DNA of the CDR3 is TGTGCCAGCAGTCCCCAGGACAGGGGCATAAACCCCCAGCATTTT. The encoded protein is CASSPQDRGINPQHF.

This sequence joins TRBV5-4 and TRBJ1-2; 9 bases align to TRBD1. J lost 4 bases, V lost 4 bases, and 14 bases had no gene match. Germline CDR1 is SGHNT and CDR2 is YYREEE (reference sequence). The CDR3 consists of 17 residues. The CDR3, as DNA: TGTGCCAGCAGCCCCCCGGGACAGGGTCTCTCCGGCTATGGCTACACCTTC. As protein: CASSPPGQGLSGYGYTF.

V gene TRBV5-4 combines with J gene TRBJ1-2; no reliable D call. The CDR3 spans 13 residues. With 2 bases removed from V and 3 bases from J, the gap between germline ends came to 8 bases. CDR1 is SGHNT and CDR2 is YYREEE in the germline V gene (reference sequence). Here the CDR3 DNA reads TGTGCCAGCAGCTTCGGTCAGGACTATGGCTACACCTTC. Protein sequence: CASSFGQDYGYTF.

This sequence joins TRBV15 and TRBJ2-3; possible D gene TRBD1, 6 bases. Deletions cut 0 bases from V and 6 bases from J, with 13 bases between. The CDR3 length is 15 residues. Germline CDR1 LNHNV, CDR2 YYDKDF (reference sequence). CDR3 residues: CATSRDRGKGDTQYF. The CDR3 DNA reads TGTGCCACCAGCAGAGACAGGGGAAAGGGGGATACGCAGTATTTT.

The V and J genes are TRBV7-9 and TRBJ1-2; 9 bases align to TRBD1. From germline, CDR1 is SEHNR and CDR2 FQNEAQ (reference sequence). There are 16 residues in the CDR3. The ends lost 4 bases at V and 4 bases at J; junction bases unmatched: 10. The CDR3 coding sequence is TGTGCCAGCAGCTCCGCCGGGACAGGGCTTTCCTATGGCTACACCTTC. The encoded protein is CASSSAGTGLSYGYTF.

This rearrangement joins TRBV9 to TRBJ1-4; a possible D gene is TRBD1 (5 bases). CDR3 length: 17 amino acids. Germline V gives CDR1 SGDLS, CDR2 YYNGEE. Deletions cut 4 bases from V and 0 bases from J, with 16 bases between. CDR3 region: CASSPKVGGSTNEKLFF. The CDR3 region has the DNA TGTGCCAGCAGCCCCAAGGTTGGGGGATCAACTAATGAAAAACTGTTTTTT.